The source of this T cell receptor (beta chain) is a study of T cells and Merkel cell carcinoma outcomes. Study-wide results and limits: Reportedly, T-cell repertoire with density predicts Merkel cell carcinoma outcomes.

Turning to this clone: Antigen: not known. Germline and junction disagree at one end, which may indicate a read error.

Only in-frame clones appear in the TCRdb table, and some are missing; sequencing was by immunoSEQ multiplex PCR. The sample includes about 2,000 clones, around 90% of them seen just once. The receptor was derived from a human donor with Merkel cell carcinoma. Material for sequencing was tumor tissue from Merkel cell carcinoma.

CDR3: CASSLGRNTGELFF. The CDR3 DNA reads as TGTGCTAGCAGCTTAGGGAGAAACACCGGGGAGCTGTTTTTT. V and J are TRBV7-7 and TRBJ2-2; D perhaps matches TRBD2 (5 bases). This CDR3 spans 14 amino acids. CDR1 and CDR2 from the germline V gene are SSHAT and FNYEAQ (reference sequence).